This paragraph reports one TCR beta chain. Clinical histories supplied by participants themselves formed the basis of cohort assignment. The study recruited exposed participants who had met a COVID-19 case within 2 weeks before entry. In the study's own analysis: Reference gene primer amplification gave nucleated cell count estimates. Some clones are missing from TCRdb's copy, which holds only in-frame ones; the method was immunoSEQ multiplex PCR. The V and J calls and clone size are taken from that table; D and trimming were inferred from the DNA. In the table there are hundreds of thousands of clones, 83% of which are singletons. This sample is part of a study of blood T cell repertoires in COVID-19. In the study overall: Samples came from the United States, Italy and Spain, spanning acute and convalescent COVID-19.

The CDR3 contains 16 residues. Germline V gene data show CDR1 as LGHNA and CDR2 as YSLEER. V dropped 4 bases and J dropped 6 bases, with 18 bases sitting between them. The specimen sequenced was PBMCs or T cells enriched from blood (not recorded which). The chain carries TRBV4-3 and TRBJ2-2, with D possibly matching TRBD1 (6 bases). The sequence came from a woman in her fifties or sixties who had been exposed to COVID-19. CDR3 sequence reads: CASSPARGAAAGELFF. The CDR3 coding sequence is TGCGCCAGCAGCCCAGCCAGGGGAGCGGCGGCCGGGGAGCTGTTTTTT.